Here is one T cell receptor (beta chain) with its context. The sample originates from a study of cytomegalovirus exposure and HLA in healthy donors. The PCR employed 60 Vbeta primers together with 13 Jbeta primers. TCRdb keeps only in-frame clones here, not all; method: immunoSEQ multiplex PCR. The sample holds about 140,000 clones, approximately 80% seen once. The CDR3 sequence is 15 residues long. Trimming cost V 4 bases and J 2 bases; bases outside gene matches: 6. Germline V gene lookup returns CDR1 LNHDA and CDR2 SQIVND (reference sequence). The sample taken for sequencing was PBMCs. The rearrangement joins TRBV19 to TRBJ2-3, with 7 bases fitting TRBD1. This receptor was taken from a woman aged 18-35 years in good health and CMV-seropositive. In DNA form, the CDR3 reads TGTGCCAGTAGTAGGGACAGAGCAAACACAGATACGCAGTATTTT. It specifies CASSRDRANTDTQYF.